This TCR beta chain was documented in a study of T cell repertoires in cytomegalovirus infection. About the research overall: Public TCR beta signatures indicated both CMV infection and matching HLA type.

TCRdb re-called the reads with MiXCR, one entry per CDR3 protein. Altogether hundreds of thousands of distinct CDR3 sequences are present, 32% being singletons, with the ten largest covering around 11%. CDR3 size: 14 residues. Trimming took 10 bases from V and 6 from J; bases not matched to a gene: 11. CDR1 is MNHNY and CDR2 is SVGAGI in the germline V gene (reference sequence). A remark on this clonotype: Its antigen is undetermined.

The source material was cultured CD8+ T cells from PBMCs, sampled from culture after CMV antigen stimulation. This sequence was found in a human donor in good health (CMV status not recorded). Some clones in this sample may be carry-over from other donors' samples. The J gene is TRBJ2-1, the V gene TRBV6-6; 8 bases fit TRBD2. The CDR3 region has the DNA TGTGCCACCGATACGGGAGGGAACTTCAATGAGCAGTTCTTC. As protein: CATDTGGNFNEQFF.